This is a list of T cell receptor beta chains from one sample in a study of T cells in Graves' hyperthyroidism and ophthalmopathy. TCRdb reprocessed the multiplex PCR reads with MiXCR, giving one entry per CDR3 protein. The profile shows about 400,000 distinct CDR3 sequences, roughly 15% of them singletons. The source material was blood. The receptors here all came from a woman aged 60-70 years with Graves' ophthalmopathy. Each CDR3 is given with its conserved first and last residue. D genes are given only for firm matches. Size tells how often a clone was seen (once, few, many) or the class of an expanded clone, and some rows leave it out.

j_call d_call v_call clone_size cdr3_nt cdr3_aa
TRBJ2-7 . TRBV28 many TGTGCCACCCAGGACTACGAGCAGTACTTC CATQDYEQYF
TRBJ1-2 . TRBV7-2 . TGTGCCAGCAAAGGGACCGGCTTACTAGGCTACACCTTC CASKGTGLLGYTF
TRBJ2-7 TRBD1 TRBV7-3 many TGTGCCAGCAGCCCAGGGACAGGGGGCCTCGAGCAGTACTTC CASSPGTGGLEQYF
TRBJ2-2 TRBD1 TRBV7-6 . TGTGCCAGCAGCTCGTGGGGACAGGGGAGGGTATTCAACACCGGGGAGCTGTTTTTT CASSSWGQGRVFNTGELFF
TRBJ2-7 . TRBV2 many TGTGCCAGCAGTACCCTCCCCGGTGAGCAGTACTTC CASSTLPGEQYF
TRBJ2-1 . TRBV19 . TGTGCCAGTAAACAAGCGCTGAGCTCCTACAATGAGCAGTTCTTC CASKQALSSYNEQFF
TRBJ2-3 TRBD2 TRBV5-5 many TGTGCCAGCAGCCGAGGCTCCTCCAGCGGGGGACTAACAGATACGCAGTATTTT CASSRGSSSGGLTDTQYF
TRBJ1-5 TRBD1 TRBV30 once TGTGCCTGGATAGAACAGGGGAATCAGCCCCAGCATTTT CAWIEQGNQPQHF
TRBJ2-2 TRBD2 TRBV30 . TGTGCCTGGAAGGGCGGTAGCGGGAGAACGAACACCGGGGAGCTGTTTTTT CAWKGGSGRTNTGELFF
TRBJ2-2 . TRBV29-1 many TGCAGCGCCGGGGACCCCTCGAACACCGGGGAGCTGTTTTTT CSAGDPSNTGELFF
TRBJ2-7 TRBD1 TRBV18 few TGTGCCAGCTCACCTGGGACAGGGCCTCGAGGCGAGCAGTACTTC CASSPGTGPRGEQYF
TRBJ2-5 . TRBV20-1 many TGCAAAGGGGGGGAGCGGGCCCAGTACTTC CKGGERAQYF
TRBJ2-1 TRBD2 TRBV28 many TGTGCCAGCAGTTTCCTAGCGGGAGCTAACAATGAGCAGTTCTTC CASSFLAGANNEQFF
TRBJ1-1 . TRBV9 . TGTGCCAGCAGCGGCCCCGGGACGGGGACTGAAGCTTTCTTT CASSGPGTGTEAFF
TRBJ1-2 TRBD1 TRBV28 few TGTGCCAGCACATCAACTCACAGGGGGGACTATGGCTACACCTTC CASTSTHRGDYGYTF
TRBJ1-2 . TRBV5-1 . TGCGCCAGCAGCTTGGACAGGGAGTTTTATGGCTACACCTTC CASSLDREFYGYTF
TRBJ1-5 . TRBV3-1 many TGTGCCAGCAGCCAAGCCGGGTTGGGTCAGCCCCAGCATTTT CASSQAGLGQPQHF
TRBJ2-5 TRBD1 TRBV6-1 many TGTGCCAGCGGTAGGGGGCGAATCGACCAAGAGACCCAGTACTTC CASGRGRIDQETQYF
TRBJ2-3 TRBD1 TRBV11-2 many TGTGCCAGCAGCCCAGGACAGGGGTTTAGAGATACGCAGTATTTT CASSPGQGFRDTQYF
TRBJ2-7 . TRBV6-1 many TGTGCCAGCAGTGAAGGGACGTCCTACGAGCAGTACTTC CASSEGTSYEQYF
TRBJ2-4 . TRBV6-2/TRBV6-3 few TGTGCCAGCAGTTACAGACAGGGACTAGCCAAAAACATTCAGTACTTC CASSYRQGLAKNIQYF
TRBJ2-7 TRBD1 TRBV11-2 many TGTGCCAGCAGCCAGACCGGGACAGGTACTTACGAGCAGTACTTC CASSQTGTGTYEQYF
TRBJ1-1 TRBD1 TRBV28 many TGTGCCAGCAGTTTACCAACCGGGACAGGGCTAGGAGCTTTCTTT CASSLPTGTGLGAFF
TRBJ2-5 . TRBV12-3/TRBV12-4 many TGTGCCAGTGCGGGCAGCCGGTGGACCCAGTACTTC CASAGSRWTQYF
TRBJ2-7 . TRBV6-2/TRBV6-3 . TGTGCCAGCAGTTACGGGGGGATGGTCGAGCAGTACTTC CASSYGGMVEQYF
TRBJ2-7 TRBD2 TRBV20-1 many TGCAGTGCGGGGGGGGGAGGGTACGAGCAGTACTTC CSAGGGGYEQYF
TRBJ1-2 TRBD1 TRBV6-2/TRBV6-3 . TGTGCCAGCTACTACCTGGCGGGACAGGCTTTCTATGGCTACACCTTC CASYYLAGQAFYGYTF
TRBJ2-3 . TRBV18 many TGTGCCAGCTCGGGAAGCGGTTTAGATACGCAGTATTTT CASSGSGLDTQYF
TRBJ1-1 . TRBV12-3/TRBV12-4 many TGTGCCAGCAGTCACAGGAGGAGGAACACTGAAGCTTTCTTT CASSHRRRNTEAFF
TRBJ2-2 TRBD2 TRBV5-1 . TGCGCCAGCAGCCCCTTAGCGGGACACACCGGGGAGCTGTTTTTT CASSPLAGHTGELFF
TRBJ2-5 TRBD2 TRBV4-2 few TGTGCCAGCAGCCAAGATGGGTTAGCGGGTAACCAAGAGACCCAGTACTTC CASSQDGLAGNQETQYF
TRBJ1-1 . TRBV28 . TGTGCCAGCAATCAAAGAGTAGTCACTGAAGCTTTCTTT CASNQRVVTEAFF
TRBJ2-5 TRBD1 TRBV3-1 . TGTGCCAGCAGCCAAGTTGGACAGGGAGAGACCCAGTACTTC CASSQVGQGETQYF
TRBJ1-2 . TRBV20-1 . TGCAGTGCTAGCTTCGGAGCCCGGCGTCGTGACTATGGCTACACCTTC CSASFGARRRDYGYTF
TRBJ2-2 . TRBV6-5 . TGTGCCAGCAGTTATGCCGGGGACACCGGGGAGCTGTTTTTT CASSYAGDTGELFF
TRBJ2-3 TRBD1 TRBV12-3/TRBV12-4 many TGTGCCAGCAGTCCGGACAGGGTGTGGACAGATACGCAGTATTTT CASSPDRVWTDTQYF
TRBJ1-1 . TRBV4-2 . TGTGCCAGCAGCCAAGATTTCACACGCCGACTTATGAACACTGAAGCTTTCTTT CASSQDFTRRLMNTEAFF
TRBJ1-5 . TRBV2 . TGTGCCAGCAGTGATGGCAGGCGGGGGGACAATCAGCCCCAGCATTTT CASSDGRRGDNQPQHF
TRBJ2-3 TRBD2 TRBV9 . TGTGCCAGCAGCGTTGATCTAGCGGGAGAGTCCACAGATACGCAGTATTTT CASSVDLAGESTDTQYF
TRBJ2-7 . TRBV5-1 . TGCGCCAGCAGCTTGGCCGGACCTCGATTCGGGCAGTACTTC CASSLAGPRFGQYF
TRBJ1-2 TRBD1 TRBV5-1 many TGTGCCAGCAGTTTAAACAGGGGCGGCTACACCTTC CASSLNRGGYTF
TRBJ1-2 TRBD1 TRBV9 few TGTGCCAGCAGCAATAACAGGGGGCGAATCGATGGCTACACCTTC CASSNNRGRIDGYTF
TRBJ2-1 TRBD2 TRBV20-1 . TGCAGTGCGGGGGGCCCGGGACTAGCGGGAGCAGGCAATGAGCAGTTCTTC CSAGGPGLAGAGNEQFF
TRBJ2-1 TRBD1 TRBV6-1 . TGTGCCAGCAGTGACGTGTGGACAGGGTATGGAGATGAGCAGTTCTTC CASSDVWTGYGDEQFF
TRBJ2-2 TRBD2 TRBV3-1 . TGTGCCAGCAGCGCCGGTAGCGGGAGGGCCAAGGAGCTGTTTTTT CASSAGSGRAKELFF
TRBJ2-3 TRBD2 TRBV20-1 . TGCAGTGCTACCCCGGGGAGCGGGAGGTCAGATACGCAGTATTTT CSATPGSGRSDTQYF
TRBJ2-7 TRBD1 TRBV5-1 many TGCGCCAGCAGCGTAAGTCCCTGGACAGGGGGACACTACGAGCAGTACTTC CASSVSPWTGGHYEQYF
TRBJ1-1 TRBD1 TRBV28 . TGTGCCAGCACCAAAGCAGGGGGCACTGAAGCTTTCTTT CASTKAGGTEAFF
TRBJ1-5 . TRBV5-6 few TGTGCCAGCAGCCGACAGGTTGTGTTGGATCAGCCCCAGCATTTT CASSRQVVLDQPQHF
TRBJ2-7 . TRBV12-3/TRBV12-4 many TGTGCCAGCAGTGTTGACGGTCCCTACGAGCAGTACTTC CASSVDGPYEQYF
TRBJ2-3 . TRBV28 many TGTGCCAGCAGCTCCTGGGGCGCCTCAGATACGCAGTATTTT CASSSWGASDTQYF
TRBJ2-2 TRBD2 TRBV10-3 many TGTGCCATCAGTGAGGTCCTAGCGGGGACCGGGGAGCTGTTTTTT CAISEVLAGTGELFF
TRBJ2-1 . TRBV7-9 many TGTGCCATCCCGGCGCCCGAATCAAGTGAGCAGTTCTTC CAIPAPESSEQFF
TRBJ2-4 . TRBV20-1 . TGCAGTGCCGCGGGGGCGCCTGGGAACATTCAGTACTTC CSAAGAPGNIQYF
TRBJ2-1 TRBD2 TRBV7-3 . TGTGCCAGCAGCTTAATGGGACTAGCGGGAGTCCAGCAGTTCTTC CASSLMGLAGVQQFF
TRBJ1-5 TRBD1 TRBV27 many TGTGCCAGCAGTTTACCCGGGACAGGGGCGGGTCAGCCCCAGCATTTT CASSLPGTGAGQPQHF
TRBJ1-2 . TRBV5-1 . TGCGCCAGCAGGACGGACCGCTATGGCTACACCTTC CASRTDRYGYTF
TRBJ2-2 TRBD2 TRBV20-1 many TGCAGTGCTAGAGCTAGCGGGGTCGGGGAGCTGTTTTTT CSARASGVGELFF
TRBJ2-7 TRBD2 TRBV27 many TGTGCCAGCAGTTTCGGGGGGGGATACGAGCAGTACTTC CASSFGGGYEQYF
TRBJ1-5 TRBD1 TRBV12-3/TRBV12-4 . TGTGCCAGCTCACCCGGAAGGGGGCGGGAGCCCCAGCATTTT CASSPGRGREPQHF